These T cell receptor beta chains were read from a single sample in a study of shared clonotypes between healthy human individuals. This table comes from immunoSEQ multiplex PCR, and its TCRdb copy is limited to in-frame clones, with some not included. This sample carries hundreds of thousands of clones, 90% to 96% of them seen once, and the ten largest clones take about 0.064%. Input material: naive CD4+ T cells sorted from blood. The receptor source for this set is a woman in her thirties in good health. CDR3s include the opening cysteine and the closing phenylalanine or tryptophan. The D gene is left open where the match is weak. Clone size is stated in some rows and not others, as once, few, many or a class when expanded.

clone size	D gene	V gene	J gene	CDR3 protein	CDR3 DNA
NA	NA	TRBV6-6	TRBJ1-5	CASSYPADNQPQHF	TGTGCCAGCAGTTACCCGGCAGATAATCAGCCCCAGCATTTT
NA	TRBD2	TRBV11-2	TRBJ2-3	CASSLAGGVDTQYF	TGTGCCAGCAGCTTAGCGGGAGGGGTAGATACGCAGTATTTT
NA	NA	TRBV30	TRBJ2-7	CAWSRGTFYEQYF	TGTGCCTGGAGTCGCGGGACATTCTACGAGCAGTACTTC
NA	TRBD2	TRBV7-8	TRBJ2-5	CASSSREGEETQYF	TGTGCCAGCAGCTCCCGGGAGGGCGAAGAGACCCAGTACTTC
NA	TRBD1	TRBV5-4	TRBJ2-7	CASSAGTGPYEQYF	TGTGCCAGCAGCGCCGGGACAGGGCCCTACGAGCAGTACTTC
few	TRBD1	TRBV18	TRBJ1-2	CASSPRDRGSYGYTF	TGTGCCAGCTCTCCGAGGGACAGGGGGTCTTATGGCTACACCTTC
NA	TRBD1	TRBV29-1	TRBJ1-1	CSAQGQGITEAFF	TGCAGCGCCCAGGGACAGGGGATCACTGAAGCTTTCTTT
NA	NA	TRBV5-1	TRBJ2-1	CASSPRTTGYYNEQFF	TGCGCCAGCAGCCCTAGGACCACCGGATATTACAATGAGCAGTTCTTC
NA	TRBD1	TRBV2	TRBJ1-4	CASSGTGVREKLFF	TGTGCCAGCAGTGGAACAGGGGTGAGAGAAAAACTGTTTTTT
NA	NA	TRBV19	TRBJ1-1	CASSIRGGAEAFF	TGTGCCAGTAGTATAAGGGGCGGGGCTGAAGCTTTCTTT
NA	TRBD1	TRBV10-1	TRBJ2-5	CASSPGQGGETQYF	TGCGCCAGCAGCCCAGGACAGGGAGGAGAGACCCAGTACTTC
NA	TRBD1	TRBV18	TRBJ2-1	CASSSSGTGGWNEQFF	TGTGCCAGCTCATCGTCCGGGACAGGGGGTTGGAATGAGCAGTTCTTC
NA	NA	TRBV27	TRBJ1-4	CASRPLGGREKLFF	TGTGCCAGCAGGCCTCTCGGGGGCCGGGAAAAACTGTTTTTT
NA	NA	TRBV20-1	TRBJ2-5	CSARGETQYF	TGCAGTGCTAGAGGAGAGACCCAGTACTTC
NA	NA	TRBV7-7	TRBJ2-1	CASSLDRSSYNEQFF	TGTGCCAGCAGCTTGGACAGATCCTCCTACAATGAGCAGTTCTTC
NA	TRBD2	TRBV10-1	TRBJ2-1	CASSEGGRGEQFF	TGCGCCAGCAGTGAAGGCGGGAGGGGTGAGCAGTTCTTC
NA	TRBD1	TRBV28	TRBJ1-6	CASRATGGPQNSPLHF	TGTGCCAGCAGAGCGACAGGGGGCCCTCAGAATTCACCCCTCCACTTT
NA	NA	TRBV6-6	TRBJ2-5	CASSYPGQQQETQYF	TGTGCCAGCAGTTACCCAGGACAGCAGCAAGAGACCCAGTACTTC
once	NA	TRBV6-1	TRBJ1-1	CASRALTAAGEAFF	TGTGCCAGCAGGGCGCTGACAGCAGCGGGAGAAGCTTTCTTT
NA	NA	TRBV7-8	TRBJ1-1	CASSLAAGKNTEAFF	TGTGCCAGCAGCTTAGCGGCAGGGAAGAACACTGAAGCTTTCTTT
NA	NA	TRBV7-9	TRBJ1-3	CASSFMMDAHSGNTIYF	TGTGCCAGCAGCTTTATGATGGACGCTCACTCTGGAAACACCATATATTTT
NA	NA	TRBV14	TRBJ2-7	CASSQDSPLRYF	TGTGCCAGCAGCCAAGATTCCCCCTTAAGATACTTC
NA	NA	TRBV10-1	TRBJ2-1	CASSGSRSGNEQFF	TGCGCCAGCAGTGGAAGCCGTTCGGGGAATGAGCAGTTCTTC
NA	TRBD1	TRBV11-2	TRBJ2-5	CASSTGGGSQETQYF	TGTGCCAGCAGCACAGGGGGAGGAAGCCAAGAGACCCAGTACTTC
NA	TRBD1	TRBV7-6	TRBJ2-5	CASSSRTGGRETQYF	TGTGCCAGCAGCTCCCGGACAGGGGGCAGGGAGACCCAGTACTTC
NA	TRBD1	TRBV5-4	TRBJ2-7	CASSYTSGGSYEQYF	TGTGCCAGCAGCTATACCTCAGGGGGCTCCTACGAGCAGTACTTC
NA	TRBD2	TRBV4-1	TRBJ2-1	CASSQSTGTSGYNEQFF	TGCGCCAGCAGCCAATCAACCGGGACTAGCGGCTACAATGAGCAGTTCTTC
NA	NA	TRBV7-9	TRBJ1-2	CASSEPYHDSRSYGYTF	TGTGCCAGCAGCGAACCCTACCACGACAGCCGCTCTTACGGCTACACCTTC
NA	TRBD2	TRBV5-1	TRBJ2-3	CASSSGTSTDTQYF	TGCGCCAGCAGCAGCGGGACGAGCACAGATACGCAGTATTTT
NA	TRBD1	TRBV9	TRBJ2-2	CASSVAPTGFTGELFF	TGTGCCAGCAGCGTGGCACCGACAGGGTTCACCGGGGAGCTGTTTTTT
NA	TRBD2	TRBV28	TRBJ2-3	CASSLVAGGPPDTQYF	TGTGCCAGCAGTCTCGTAGCGGGAGGGCCCCCAGATACGCAGTATTTT